This T cell receptor beta chain was sequenced for a study of blood T cell repertoires in COVID-19. Study information: The samples span acute and convalescent COVID-19 from the United States, Italy and Spain. Nucleic acid was either cDNA or gDNA, and it came from T cells, B-cell-depleted T cells, or PBMCs.

Original handling: Estimated nucleated cell counts came from reference gene primer amplification. Using immunoSEQ multiplex PCR, the repertoire was profiled, and TCRdb retains in-frame clones only, with some absent. V and J calls and clone size are given by that table; D and trimming were obtained from the DNA. This sample has 200,000 to 300,000 clones, with 86% found just once. The germline gives CDR1 SEHNR, CDR2 FQNEAQ (reference sequence). The length of the CDR3 is 12 residues. Trimming pared 2 bases from V and 10 bases from J, leaving 11 bases between. This TCR was sampled from a man in his forties or fifties who had recovered from COVID-19. This chain links TRBV7-9 with TRBJ1-1, with D maybe TRBD1 (5 bases). Sequencing was performed on peripheral blood. The CDR3: CASSLNRFSAFF. CDR3 DNA: TGTGCCAGCAGCTTAAACAGGTTCTCAGCTTTCTTT. Supplemented by reference TRBV7-9 and TRBJ1-1, the full variable domain reads DTGVSQNPRHKITKRGQNVTFRCDPISEHNRLYWYRQTLGQGPEFLTYFQNEAQLEKSRLLSDRFSAERPKGSFSTLEIQRTEQGDSAMYLCASSLNRFSAFFGQGTRLTVV.